These 26 T cell receptor beta chains originate from one sample sequenced in a study of blood T cell repertoires in COVID-19. The data were produced by immunoSEQ multiplex PCR, yet TCRdb's version contains in-frame clones alone and is incomplete. The sample consists of 80,000 to 130,000 clones, around 85% of them appearing once. The sequenced sample was PBMCs or T cells enriched from blood (not recorded which). The origin of the receptors is a woman between 45 and 60 years old who had recovered from COVID-19.

The genes are TRBV6-2 or TRBV6-3 and TRBJ2-7; possibly TRBD1 for D (5 bases). This CDR3 comprises 15 residues. The V end was cut by 6 bases, the J end by 5 bases, with 20 bases between. The germline CDR1 and CDR2 sequences are MNHEY and SVGEGT. The CDR3, as DNA: TGTGCCAGCAGCACCCGACGAAGGGGCCTCCACGAGCAGTACTTC. The encoded protein is CASSTRRRGLHEQYF.

The chain combines TRBV11-2 with TRBJ2-3; 12 nucleotides line up with TRBD2. This CDR3 spans 17 amino acids. Germline CDR1 reads SGHAT; CDR2 reads FQNNGV. Trimming took 1 base from V and 2 from J; bases not matched to a gene: 4. CDR3 DNA sequence: TGTGCCAGCAGCTTAGGACTAGCGGGGGTTCACACAGATACGCAGTATTTT. Translated, it gives CASSLGLAGVHTDTQYF.

The CDR3 here is CASRTPGLAGSSYEQYF. Written as DNA, the CDR3 is TGTGCCAGCAGAACCCCAGGCCTAGCGGGGAGCTCCTACGAGCAGTACTTC. The chain employs TRBV27 and TRBJ2-7; 9 positions match TRBD2. Germline V gene sequence: CDR1 MNHEY, CDR2 SMNVEV (reference sequence). This CDR3 is 17 amino acids long. The V segment lost 6 bases and the J segment 0 bases; nucleotides outside the gene matches: 12.

The chain couples TRBV20-1 to TRBJ1-5, with TRBD1 as a possible D gene (6 bases). This CDR3 region has 15 residues. Trimming removed 3 bases from V and 5 bases from J, with 17 bases in between. Looked up from germline, CDR1 is DFQATT and CDR2 is SNEGSKA (reference sequence). The DNA for the CDR3 is TGCAGTGCTAGTACCTATCCACAGGGTCATCAGCCCCAGCATTTT. This gives the protein CSASTYPQGHQPQHF.

The chain is built from TRBV30 and TRBJ2-7, with D tentatively TRBD1 (6 bases). From germline, CDR1 is GTSNPN and CDR2 SVGIG (reference sequence). The CDR3 is 12 amino acids. Trimming took off 5 bases at V and 4 bases at J, with 12 bases between the two ends. This CDR3 reads CAWGQGSYEQYF. CDR3 coding DNA: TGTGCCTGGGGGCAGGGGTCATACGAGCAGTACTTC. Supplemented by reference TRBV30 and TRBJ2-7, the full variable domain reads SQTIHQWPATLVQPVGSPLSLECTVEGTSNPNLYWYRQAAGRGLQLLFYSVGIGQISSEVPQNLSASRPQDRQFILSSKKLLLSDSGFYLCAWGQGSYEQYFGPGTRLTVT.

This sequence joins TRBV5-1 and TRBJ2-7; D not certain. Germline CDR1 reads SGHRS; CDR2 reads YFSETQ. The V end was cut by 5 bases, the J end by 3 bases, with 12 bases between. The CDR3 has 13 amino acids. Here the CDR3 DNA reads TGCGCCAGCAGTACGCAGTCGGGCTACGAGCAGTACTTC. Amino acids: CASSTQSGYEQYF.

For the CDR3, the DNA is TGTGCCAGCAGCTTAGATATGGGCAGACAAGAGACCCAGTACTTC. Residues: CASSLDMGRQETQYF. The rearrangement links TRBV7-9 to TRBJ2-5; unclear D gene. Between the trimmed V and J ends, which lost 1 base and 2 bases, there was a span of 11 bases. There are 15 residues in the CDR3. Germline loops: CDR1 SEHNR, CDR2 FQNEAQ (reference sequence).

This clone occurred a few times. The chain links TRBV28 to TRBJ1-1; no definite D call. Trimming left V 2 bases short and J 5 bases short, with 9 bases between. Germline V gene lookup returns CDR1 MDHEN and CDR2 SYDVKM. This CDR3 has 13 amino acids. The CDR3 loop is CASSLRRETEAFF. CDR3 coding DNA: TGTGCCAGCAGTTTACGGCGGGAAACTGAAGCTTTCTTT.

The V call is TRBV9, the J call TRBJ1-3; D possibly corresponds to TRBD1 (5 bases). CDR1 is SGDLS, CDR2 YYNGEE, per germline. V gave up 4 bases and J gave up 2 bases, with 16 bases separating them. This CDR3 region has 16 residues. The CDR3 sequence: CASSLKGGGPGNTIYF. The DNA for the CDR3 is TGTGCCAGCAGCCTCAAAGGCGGGGGTCCTGGAAACACCATATATTTT.

This chain connects TRBV5-1 to TRBJ2-7, with TRBD2 matching 13 bases. The V gene's germline CDR1 is SGHRS and CDR2 YFSETQ. This CDR3 spans 15 amino acids. The V and J ends lost 4 bases and 3 bases, in that order; junction bases with no gene match: 4. DNA for the CDR3: TGCGCCAGCAGCATGGGACTAGCGGGACTCTACGAGCAGTACTTC. Its protein product is CASSMGLAGLYEQYF.

The chain recombines TRBV7-3 with TRBJ1-6; D is perhaps TRBD1 (5 bases). Trimming removed 5 bases from V and 7 bases from J, with 15 bases in between. The CDR3 sequence is 15 residues long. The V gene's germline CDR1 is SGHTA and CDR2 FQGTGA. In DNA form, the CDR3 reads TGTGCCAGCAGCCCTAACCCGGGGGGGAATTCACCCCTCCACTTT. Translated, it gives CASSPNPGGNSPLHF.

The chain is built from TRBV13 and TRBJ2-2; D perhaps matches TRBD1 (5 bases). With 6 bases removed from V and 6 bases from J, the gap between germline ends came to 11 bases. CDR3 length: 13 amino acids. Looked up from germline, CDR1 is PRHDT and CDR2 is FYEKMQ (reference sequence). CDR3 sequence (DNA): TGTGCCAGCAGTGGCAGGGTGGCCGGGGAGCTGTTTTTT. It yields the protein CASSGRVAGELFF.

This clone has just a few counts. This rearrangement joins TRBV24-1 to TRBJ2-1, with D perhaps TRBD2 (6 bases). This CDR3 comprises 16 residues. CDR1 is KGHDR, CDR2 SFDVKD, per germline. Trimming pared 12 bases from V and 5 bases from J, leaving 25 bases between. The CDR3 sequence is CAAQSGWGEANNEQFF. The CDR3 region has the DNA TGTGCCGCCCAATCGGGTTGGGGGGAGGCCAACAATGAGCAGTTCTTC.

In this sample, this clone turned up once. The rearrangement joins TRBV2 to TRBJ2-1; 8 bases match TRBD2. The junction had 7 bases not matched to a gene; V was cut back by 4 bases and J by 8 bases. The CDR3 totals 14 residues. Germline V gene data show CDR1 as SNHLY and CDR2 as FYNNEI. The CDR3 nucleotides read TGTGCCAGCAGTGCCCGGGGGGGGCAGGATGAGCAGTTCTTC. Translated, it gives CASSARGGQDEQFF.

The chain employs TRBV11-3 and TRBJ2-3, with TRBD2 identical over 14 bases. CDR3 length: 16 residues. CDR1 and CDR2 (germline): SGHNT, YENEEA. The trim removed 4 bases at V and 10 bases at J, leaving 10 bases unmatched. CDR3 residues: CASSSLGLAGGGAQYF. The CDR3 DNA reads TGTGCCAGCAGCTCACTCGGACTAGCGGGAGGAGGGGCGCAGTATTTT.

The chain combines TRBV19 with TRBJ1-6; weak D call: TRBD1 (5 bases). The CDR3 sequence is 13 residues long. The V gene lost 9 bases and the J gene lost 10 bases, with 16 bases spanning the gap. Germline V gene lookup returns CDR1 LNHDA and CDR2 SQIVND (reference sequence). The DNA of the CDR3 is TGTGCCAGCCGCACGGGGGTAGGCTCACCCCTCCACTTT. It encodes CASRTGVGSPLHF.

The V gene is TRBV6-5, the J gene TRBJ2-2, with 7 positions matching TRBD2. This CDR3 is built from 14 residues. V lost 5 bases to trimming and J lost 4 bases; unmatched junction nucleotides: 4. Germline-derived CDR1 and CDR2 are MNHEY and SVGAGI. CDR3 nucleotides: TGTGCCAGCAGTCCCCCGGGGGGCACCGGGGAGCTGTTTTTT. It is translated as CASSPPGGTGELFF.

The chain carries TRBV29-1 and TRBJ2-3, with TRBD2 as a possible D gene (5 bases). The V and J ends lost 4 bases and 8 bases respectively, with 10 bases between them. The CDR3 totals 11 residues. Germline CDR1 and CDR2: SQVTM and ANQGSEA. In DNA, the CDR3 is TGCAGCGTTGTCGGGGAACCTACGCAGTATTTT. This codes for CSVVGEPTQYF.

Of note for this clone: The same CDR3 can be traced to other DNA sequences in this sample. The chain couples TRBV29-1 to TRBJ2-3; D remains unclear. Deletions cut 4 bases from V and 4 bases from J, with 12 bases between. CDR3 size: 13 residues. The germline gives CDR1 SQVTM, CDR2 ANQGSEA. The CDR3 region has the DNA TGCAGCGTTGCAGGCAGGTTAGCAGATACGCAGTATTTT. As protein: CSVAGRLADTQYF.

The sample holds one count of this clone. DNA for the CDR3: TGTGCCAGCAGCTTACAAGTGTCGGGGAGGGCAGATACGCAGTATTTT. This encodes CASSLQVSGRADTQYF. The chain employs TRBV7-8 and TRBJ2-3, with 7 bases identical to TRBD2. V dropped 2 bases and J dropped 4; count of bases not matched to a gene: 9. Germline CDR1 is SGHVS and CDR2 is FQNEAQ. The CDR3 is made up of 16 amino acids.

The CDR3 here is CASSKLNKNTEAFF. The CDR3 region has the DNA TGTGCCAGCAGCAAATTGAACAAGAACACTGAAGCTTTCTTT. The chain combines TRBV21-1 with TRBJ1-1; the tabulated D call, TRBD1, remains unverified against the DNA. TRBV21-1 is an annotated pseudogene. This CDR3 comprises 14 residues.

The chain carries TRBV7-9 and TRBJ2-5; TRBD1 is a possible D gene (6 bases). V lost 5 bases, J lost 5 bases, and 18 bases lay in between. The germline gives CDR1 SEHNR, CDR2 FQNEAQ (reference sequence). The CDR3 is 15 amino acids. In nucleotides, the CDR3 is TGTGCCAGCAGCCAGGGGACAAACTTAGGGGAGACCCAGTACTTC. This sequence encodes CASSQGTNLGETQYF.

The V call is TRBV6-1, the J call TRBJ1-5; a possible D gene is TRBD1 (6 bases). The CDR3 contains 18 residues. The V end lost 4 bases, the J end lost 0 bases, and 19 bases lay between the germline ends. CDR1 is MNHNS and CDR2 is SASEGT in the germline V gene. The CDR3 region has the DNA TGTGCCAGCAGTGGGGAAACAGGGAGGGGATATAGCAATCAGCCCCAGCATTTT. Amino acid sequence: CASSGETGRGYSNQPQHF.

The rearrangement links TRBV27 to TRBJ2-2; D gene uncertain. Germline CDR1 is MNHEY and CDR2 is SMNVEV (reference sequence). V dropped 6 bases and J dropped 4 bases, with 12 bases sitting between them. The CDR3 contains 14 residues. The CDR3 sequence: CASSPGRVTGELFF. CDR3 nucleotides: TGTGCCAGCAGCCCCGGTAGAGTCACCGGGGAGCTGTTTTTT.

This clone has a single count. The chain couples TRBV7-3 to TRBJ2-7; TRBD2 matches 7 bases. CDR1 SGHTA and CDR2 FQGTGA come from the germline V gene. The length of the CDR3 is 14 residues. Losses at the gene ends were 5 bases for V and 0 bases for J; bases not matched to a gene: 4. CDR3 residues: CASSPGGYSYEQYF. The CDR3 DNA reads TGTGCCAGCAGCCCCGGGGGGTACTCCTACGAGCAGTACTTC.

This clone was seen only once. The rearrangement joins TRBV28 to TRBJ1-5; a weak D match, TRBD1 (5 bases). Germline-derived CDR1 and CDR2 are MDHEN and SYDVKM. V lost 2 bases and J lost 3, with 8 bases in between. The CDR3 is made up of 14 amino acids. The CDR3 DNA is TGTGCCAGCAGTTTAAAGGGGATCAATCAGCCCCAGCATTTT. Translating it yields CASSLKGINQPQHF.